The rows below give T cell receptor beta chains drawn from one sample of a study of T cell changes during pregnancy in multiple sclerosis. Assay used: immunoSEQ multiplex PCR; TCRdb lists only in-frame clones, some missing. In the table there are about 41,000 clones, roughly nine tenths of which are singletons. The sample in question was CD4+ T cells from peripheral blood mononuclear cells, obtained in the first trimester of pregnancy. All receptors come from a female donor with multiple sclerosis, enrolled in a pregnancy study. Each CDR3 is given with its conserved first and last residue. Each record gives: clone size, V gene, J gene, D gene, CDR3 protein, CDR3 DNA. D genes are given only for firm matches. Part of the rows lack a size; the others show once, few, many or a class for expanded clones.

clone size: .; V gene: TRBV21-1; J gene: TRBJ1-1; D gene: .; CDR3 protein: CASRKSGGRDRDWWIEAFF; CDR3 DNA: TGTGCCAGCAGAAAATCTGGCGGGCGCGACAGGGACTGGTGGATCGAAGCTTTCTTT
clone size: .; V gene: TRBV11-2; J gene: TRBJ2-1; D gene: TRBD2; CDR3 protein: CASSSILAGGYEQFF; CDR3 DNA: TGTGCCAGCAGCTCAATACTAGCGGGAGGGTATGAGCAGTTCTTC
clone size: .; V gene: TRBV5-1; J gene: TRBJ2-7; D gene: TRBD1; CDR3 protein: CASSTRQGQPNYEQYF; CDR3 DNA: TGCGCCAGCAGCACCCGACAGGGGCAACCGAACTACGAGCAGTACTTC
clone size: .; V gene: TRBV15; J gene: TRBJ1-5; D gene: .; CDR3 protein: CATSRDEAGKWSNQPQHF; CDR3 DNA: TGTGCCACCAGCAGAGATGAGGCAGGGAAATGGAGCAATCAGCCCCAGCATTTT
clone size: .; V gene: TRBV15; J gene: TRBJ1-3; D gene: .; CDR3 protein: CATSRDSWIGQLVSGNTIYF; CDR3 DNA: TGTGCCACCAGCAGAGATTCTTGGATTGGACAGCTTGTCTCTGGAAACACCATATATTTT
clone size: .; V gene: TRBV5-5; J gene: TRBJ2-7; D gene: TRBD2; CDR3 protein: CASSLTSVYEQYF; CDR3 DNA: TGTGCCAGCAGCCTTACTAGCGTCTACGAGCAGTACTTC
clone size: .; V gene: TRBV27; J gene: TRBJ2-7; D gene: TRBD1; CDR3 protein: CASSPTGTVTYEQYF; CDR3 DNA: TGTGCCAGCAGCCCTACTGGGACAGTCACCTACGAGCAGTACTTC
clone size: once; V gene: TRBV27; J gene: TRBJ1-3; D gene: .; CDR3 protein: CASSRGGGNTIYF; CDR3 DNA: TGTGCCAGCAGCAGAGGAGGTGGAAACACCATATATTTT
clone size: .; V gene: TRBV7-9; J gene: TRBJ1-1; D gene: TRBD1; CDR3 protein: CASSLDPQGENTEAFF; CDR3 DNA: TGTGCCAGCAGCTTAGACCCTCAGGGGGAGAACACTGAAGCTTTCTTT
clone size: .; V gene: TRBV6-5; J gene: TRBJ2-7; D gene: TRBD2; CDR3 protein: CASKNAASGTYEQYF; CDR3 DNA: TGTGCCAGCAAGAACGCGGCTAGCGGGACCTACGAGCAGTACTTC
clone size: .; V gene: TRBV19; J gene: TRBJ2-7; D gene: .; CDR3 protein: CASSIAFLGAAGYEQYF; CDR3 DNA: TGTGCCAGTAGTATAGCTTTCTTGGGGGCTGCAGGCTACGAGCAGTACTTC
clone size: once; V gene: TRBV28; J gene: TRBJ2-7; D gene: .; CDR3 protein: CASSATEVTYEQYF; CDR3 DNA: TGTGCCAGCAGTGCGACAGAGGTCACCTACGAGCAGTACTTC
clone size: .; V gene: TRBV7-6; J gene: TRBJ2-5; D gene: TRBD2; CDR3 protein: CASSIAGGPGETQYF; CDR3 DNA: TGTGCCAGCAGTATAGCGGGAGGGCCGGGAGAGACCCAGTACTTC
clone size: .; V gene: TRBV7-2; J gene: TRBJ1-5; D gene: .; CDR3 protein: CASSLRGNQPQHF; CDR3 DNA: TGTGCCAGCAGCTTAAGAGGGAATCAGCCCCAGCATTTT
clone size: .; V gene: TRBV7-6; J gene: TRBJ2-7; D gene: .; CDR3 protein: CASSLLKTQDEQYF; CDR3 DNA: TGTGCCAGCAGCTTGCTAAAAACCCAGGACGAGCAGTACTTC
clone size: few; V gene: TRBV4-2; J gene: TRBJ2-5; D gene: TRBD2; CDR3 protein: CASSQGLAGGPQTQYF; CDR3 DNA: TGTGCCAGCAGCCAGGGACTAGCGGGAGGGCCACAGACCCAGTACTTC
clone size: .; V gene: TRBV18; J gene: TRBJ2-1; D gene: TRBD2; CDR3 protein: CASSPWGLAEQSSYNEQFF; CDR3 DNA: TGTGCCAGCTCACCATGGGGACTAGCGGAGCAGAGCTCCTACAATGAGCAGTTCTTC
clone size: .; V gene: TRBV4-1; J gene: TRBJ1-1; D gene: TRBD1; CDR3 protein: CASSPRDRKPGTEAFF; CDR3 DNA: TGCGCCAGCAGCCCCCGGGACAGGAAACCGGGGACTGAAGCTTTCTTT
clone size: .; V gene: TRBV28; J gene: TRBJ1-5; D gene: TRBD1; CDR3 protein: CASNFRQGRDQPQHF; CDR3 DNA: TGTGCCAGCAATTTCAGACAGGGGCGAGATCAGCCCCAGCATTTT
clone size: .; V gene: TRBV7-2; J gene: TRBJ2-5; D gene: .; CDR3 protein: CASSLVGGQETQYF; CDR3 DNA: TGTGCCAGCAGCTTAGTGGGAGGCCAAGAGACCCAGTACTTC
clone size: .; V gene: TRBV5-4; J gene: TRBJ2-1; D gene: TRBD2; CDR3 protein: CASSPGLAGRDEQFF; CDR3 DNA: TGTGCCAGCAGCCCGGGACTAGCGGGAAGGGATGAGCAGTTCTTC
clone size: .; V gene: TRBV19; J gene: TRBJ2-7; D gene: .; CDR3 protein: CATSTVPSYEQYF; CDR3 DNA: TGTGCCACTTCGACAGTACCCTCCTACGAGCAGTACTTC
clone size: .; V gene: TRBV18; J gene: TRBJ2-5; D gene: .; CDR3 protein: CASSPPTGETQYF; CDR3 DNA: TGTGCCAGCTCACCACCGACGGGAGAGACCCAGTACTTC
clone size: .; V gene: TRBV7-7; J gene: TRBJ2-5; D gene: TRBD2; CDR3 protein: CASSLGLAGSRETQYF; CDR3 DNA: TGTGCTAGCAGTCTCGGACTAGCGGGATCCCGGGAGACCCAGTACTTC
clone size: .; V gene: TRBV5-4; J gene: TRBJ2-7; D gene: TRBD1; CDR3 protein: CASSLGGQAVYEQYF; CDR3 DNA: TGTGCCAGCAGCTTGGGGGGACAGGCTGTGTACGAGCAGTACTTC
clone size: .; V gene: TRBV19; J gene: TRBJ2-1; D gene: TRBD2; CDR3 protein: CASSRGSSGPYNEQFF; CDR3 DNA: TGTGCCAGTAGTAGGGGTTCTAGCGGGCCTTACAATGAGCAGTTCTTC
clone size: once; V gene: TRBV7-9; J gene: TRBJ2-6; D gene: .; CDR3 protein: CASSLARQGPKSGANVLTF; CDR3 DNA: TGTGCCAGCAGCTTAGCGAGGCAGGGCCCTAAATCTGGGGCCAACGTCCTGACTTTC
clone size: .; V gene: TRBV29-1; J gene: TRBJ2-5; D gene: TRBD2; CDR3 protein: CSATTSGRRETQYF; CDR3 DNA: TGCAGCGCTACGACTAGCGGGAGGAGAGAGACCCAGTACTTC
clone size: .; V gene: TRBV7-3; J gene: TRBJ2-1; D gene: .; CDR3 protein: CASSLSPYGYNEQFF; CDR3 DNA: TGTGCCAGCAGCTTAAGCCCCTACGGCTACAATGAGCAGTTCTTC
clone size: .; V gene: TRBV5-4; J gene: TRBJ2-7; D gene: TRBD2; CDR3 protein: CASSAGLAGAYEQYF; CDR3 DNA: TGTGCCAGCAGCGCGGGACTAGCGGGTGCCTACGAGCAGTACTTC
clone size: once; V gene: TRBV11-2; J gene: TRBJ2-7; D gene: TRBD1; CDR3 protein: CASSLKGQQRHEQYF; CDR3 DNA: TGTGCCAGCAGCTTGAAGGGACAGCAGAGACACGAGCAGTACTTC
clone size: few; V gene: TRBV5-1; J gene: TRBJ2-2; D gene: TRBD2; CDR3 protein: CASSLGASGVSGELFF; CDR3 DNA: TGCGCCAGCAGCTTGGGGGCTAGCGGGGTCTCCGGGGAGCTGTTTTTT
clone size: .; V gene: TRBV7-6; J gene: TRBJ2-7; D gene: .; CDR3 protein: CASSPLGDYEQYF; CDR3 DNA: TGTGCCAGCAGCCCTCTTGGAGACTACGAGCAGTACTTC